This T cell receptor beta chain was captured by sequencing in a study of blood T cell repertoires in COVID-19 (dated by TCRdb to about 2020). Regarding the complete study: Samples covering the acute and convalescent phases of COVID-19 were provided by collaborators in the United States, Italy and Spain. The sample metadata nearly always contained a de-identified subject ID, COVID-19 status, age in years and sex. Deeply sampled blood TCRbeta repertoires from subjects exposed to, actively infected with, or recovered from COVID-19 were included in the dataset. The prospective study material was composed of cDNA or gDNA derived from T cells, B-cell-depleted T cells, or PBMCs. Where HLA class I and class II types were available, the types were taken from metadata supplied by the sample provider, not from assay-based typing. Samples were obtained from the ongoing ImmuneRACE study (first 160 participants) and from 1,254 subjects provided by 6 global collaborators. The repertoires were released in a freely available public database meant as a resource for research on the immune response to SARS-CoV-2.

The full study reports these points: The quantity of clinical and demographic metadata differed by source and by participant and was supplied without curation.

One collaborating source in Seattle enrolled patients while the patients were actively infected and followed the patients over time throughout the course of disease. Each collaborating institution followed its own protocols to collect whole blood in K2EDTA tubes. For TCRbeta analysis, collaborators shipped samples in one of three forms: frozen whole blood, isolated PBMCs, or DNA extracted from either of those sample types. TCRbeta CDR3 regions were amplified from genomic DNA using the immunoSEQ Assay, a bias-controlled multiplex PCR. Per the source publication's procedure: Within the assay, amplification of reference gene primers was used to estimate how many nucleated cells each sample contained. Sequence reads were collapsed and filtered to measure the absolute abundance of every unique TCRbeta CDR3 rearrangement. For each sample, productive Simpson clonality was calculated as the square root of Simpson's diversity index across productive rearrangements. Not all clones reach the TCRdb copy of this immuneACCESS table, which keeps in-frame sequences only. Checked studies attribute under half of the gap to unresolved V genes and leave the rest unexplained. V and J calls plus clone size are reproduced from that table; the DNA served to infer D and trimming. The sample records about 180,000 clones, 83% of which are singletons. The ten biggest clones cover about 8.3% of the sample.

Of note for this clone: Its antigen remains undetermined. Base qualities are not provided; no much larger clone lies one nucleotide away.

The sequenced sample consisted of peripheral blood. The sequence derives from a woman aged 70-85 years with COVID-19, enrolled during active disease.

The CDR3 loop reads CASSDHSGSYGYTF. The DNA reads as follows: TGTGCCAGCAGTGACCACAGCGGCAGCTATGGCTACACCTTC. The V and J genes are TRBV2 and TRBJ1-2, with the D gene uncertain. Relative to germline, V is 3 bases shorter and J is 4 bases shorter, with 12 bases between their ends. From a lookup of the germline V gene, CDR1 and CDR2 are SNHLY and FYNNEI. The CDR3 contains 14 residues, cysteine and phenylalanine counted. Here the CDR3 DNA is all that survives: 42 bases in frame from base 1.